This paragraph covers one TCR beta chain sequence. Antigen specificity is unknown. This entry is derived from a study of vaccination effects on CD4 cells after COVID-19. Germline V lookup: CDR1 MGHDK, CDR2 SYGVNS. This CDR3 has 16 residues. Unmatched junction bases numbered 11, after V lost 3 bases and J lost 4 bases. With the ViraFEST assay, the study expanded antigen-specific CD4+ T cells using viral peptide pools, then sequenced them. It was after roughly ten days of culture that CD4+ T cells were isolated. Sequencing used immunoSEQ multiplex PCR; TCRdb keeps in-frame clones, though not all of them. The sample has approximately 54,000 clones; over 80% are singletons.

Sequenced material: CD4+ T cells from PBMCs cultured with HCoV-229E spike peptides, taken before COVID-19 vaccination. V usage is TRBV25-1 and J usage is TRBJ1-2; 7 bases match TRBD1. The TCR sequence derives from a human donor who received a COVID-19 vaccine. The CDR3 bases are TGTGCCAGCAGTGACGCGACCGGACAGGACCCCTATGGCTACACCTTC. Its protein is CASSDATGQDPYGYTF.